Detailed here is one TCR beta chain. This record comes from a study of cytomegalovirus exposure and HLA in healthy donors. Both 60 Vbeta primers and 13 Jbeta primers went into the PCR. The data were produced by immunoSEQ multiplex PCR, yet TCRdb's version contains in-frame clones alone and is incomplete. The data show 160,000 or so clones, with roughly 80% seen just once and about 6.4% held by the top ten. The CDR3 totals 14 residues. Trimming removed 4 bases at V and 5 bases at J, with 12 bases between. From germline, CDR1 is SGHRS and CDR2 YFSETQ. Sequencing input: PBMCs. The V gene is TRBV5-1, the J gene TRBJ1-4; possibly TRBD1 for D (6 bases). The TCR comes from a woman aged 45-59 years in good health and CMV-seropositive. Here the CDR3 reads CASSTGQPNEKLFF. CDR3 nucleotides: TGCGCCAGCAGCACCGGACAGCCAAATGAAAAACTGTTTTTT.